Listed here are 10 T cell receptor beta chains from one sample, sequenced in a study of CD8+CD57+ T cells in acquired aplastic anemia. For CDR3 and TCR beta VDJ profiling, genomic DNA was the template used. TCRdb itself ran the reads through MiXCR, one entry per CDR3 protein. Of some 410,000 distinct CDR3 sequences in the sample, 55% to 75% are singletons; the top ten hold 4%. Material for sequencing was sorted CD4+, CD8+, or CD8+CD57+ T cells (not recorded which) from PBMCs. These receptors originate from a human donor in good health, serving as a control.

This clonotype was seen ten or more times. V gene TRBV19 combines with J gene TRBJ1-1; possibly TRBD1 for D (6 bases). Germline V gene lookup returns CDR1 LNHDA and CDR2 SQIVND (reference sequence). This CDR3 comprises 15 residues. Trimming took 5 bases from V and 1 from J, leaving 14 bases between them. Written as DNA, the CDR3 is TGTGCCAGTAGTCCGCGGACAGCCTCGAACACTGAAGCTTTCTTT. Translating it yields CASSPRTASNTEAFF.

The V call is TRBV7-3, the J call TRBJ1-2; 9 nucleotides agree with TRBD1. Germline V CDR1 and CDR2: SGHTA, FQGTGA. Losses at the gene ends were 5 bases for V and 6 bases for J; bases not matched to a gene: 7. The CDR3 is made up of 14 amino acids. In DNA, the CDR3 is TGTGCCAGCAGCCCAACCGGGACAGGGAATGGCTACACCTTC. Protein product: CASSPTGTGNGYTF.

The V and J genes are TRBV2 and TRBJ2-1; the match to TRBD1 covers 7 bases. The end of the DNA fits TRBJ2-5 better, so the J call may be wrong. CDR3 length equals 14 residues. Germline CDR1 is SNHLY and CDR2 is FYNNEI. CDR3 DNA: TGTGCCAGCAATCCCGCACAGGGGATAGAGACCCAGTACTTC. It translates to CASNPAQGIETQYF.

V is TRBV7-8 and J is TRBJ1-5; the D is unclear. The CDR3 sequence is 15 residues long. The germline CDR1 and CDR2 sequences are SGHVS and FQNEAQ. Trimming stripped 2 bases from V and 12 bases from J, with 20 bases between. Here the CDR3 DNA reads TGTGCCAGCAGCTTAATGGAGGGAGACCATCCGCACCAGCATTTT. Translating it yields CASSLMEGDHPHQHF. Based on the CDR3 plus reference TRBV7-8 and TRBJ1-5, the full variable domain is GAGVSQSPRYKVAKRGQDVALRCDPISGHVSLFWYQQALGQGPEFLTYFQNEAQLDKSGLPSDRFFAERPEGSVSTLKIQRTQQEDSAVYLCASSLMEGDHPHQHFGDGTRLSIL.

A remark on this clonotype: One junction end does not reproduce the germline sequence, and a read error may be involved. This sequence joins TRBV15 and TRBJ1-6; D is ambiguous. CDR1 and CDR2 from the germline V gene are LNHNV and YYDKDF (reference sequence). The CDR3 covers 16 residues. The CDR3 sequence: CATGRDSGSSNSPLHF. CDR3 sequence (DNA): TGTGCCACTGGCCGCGACTCGGGCTCCTCTAATTCACCCCTCCACTTT.

CDR3 DNA: TGTGCCAGTAGTGAAAACACGGGGACCACTCCCCTCCACTTT. Translated, it gives CASSENTGTTPLHF. This chain links TRBV19 with TRBJ1-1; D is perhaps TRBD1 (5 bases). The J call may be in error: the DNA end matches TRBJ1-6 better. The CDR3 sequence is 14 residues long. The germline CDR1 and CDR2 sequences are LNHDA and SQIVND (reference sequence).

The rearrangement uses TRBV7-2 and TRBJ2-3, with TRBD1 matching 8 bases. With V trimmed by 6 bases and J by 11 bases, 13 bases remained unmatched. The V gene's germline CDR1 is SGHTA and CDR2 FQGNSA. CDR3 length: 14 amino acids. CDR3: CASRGQGAYNEQYF. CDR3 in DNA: TGTGCCAGCAGAGGGCAGGGGGCCTACAATGAGCAGTATTTT.

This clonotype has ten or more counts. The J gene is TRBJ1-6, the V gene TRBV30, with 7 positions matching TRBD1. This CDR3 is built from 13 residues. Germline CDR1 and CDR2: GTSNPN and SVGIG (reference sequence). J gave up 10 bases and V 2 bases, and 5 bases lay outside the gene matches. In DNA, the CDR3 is TGTGCCTGGAGTTTACAGGGGAAATCACCCCTCCACTTT. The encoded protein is CAWSLQGKSPLHF.

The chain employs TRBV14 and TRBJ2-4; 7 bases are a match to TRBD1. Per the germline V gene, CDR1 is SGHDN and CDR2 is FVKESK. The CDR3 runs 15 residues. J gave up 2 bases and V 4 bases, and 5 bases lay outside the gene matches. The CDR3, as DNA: TGTGCCAGCAGCCGGGACAGACGGACCAAAAACATTCAGTACTTC. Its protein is CASSRDRRTKNIQYF.

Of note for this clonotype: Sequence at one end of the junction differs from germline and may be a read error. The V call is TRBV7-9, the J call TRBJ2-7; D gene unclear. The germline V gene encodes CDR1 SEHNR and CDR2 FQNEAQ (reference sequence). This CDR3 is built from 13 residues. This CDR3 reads CASSHDLSCEQYF. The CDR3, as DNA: TGTGCCAGCAGCCACGACTTATCCTGCGAGCAGTACTTC. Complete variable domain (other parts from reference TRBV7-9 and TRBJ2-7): DTGVSQNPRHKITKRGQNVTFRCDPISEHNRLYWYRQTLGQGPEFLTYFQNEAQLEKSRLLSDRFSAERPKGSFSTLEIQRTEQGDSAMYLCASSHDLSCEQYFGPGTRLTVT.